One sample yielded the 11 T cell receptor beta chains listed below, sequenced in a study of a mutant IDH1 vaccine in newly diagnosed glioma. Time point of the sample: week 11, during vaccination. A single vaccine dose contained 300 ug of mutant IDH1 20-mer peptide, and topical imiquimod was used with it. The antigens for these receptors are not known. Repertoires were generated with immunoSEQ multiplex PCR, while TCRdb's copy carries only in-frame clones and drops some. The sample lists roughly 120,000 clones; almost 90% were seen once. The sample was PBMCs, taken from a glioma patient whose treatment included an IDH1 peptide vaccine. The receptor source for this set is a woman aged 45-65 years with glioma.

The genes are TRBV2 and TRBJ1-3, with D tentatively TRBD1 (5 bases). V lost 7 bases to trimming and J lost 8 bases, with 6 bases between them. CDR1 SNHLY and CDR2 FYNNEI come from the germline V gene. The CDR3 has 10 amino acids. CDR3 protein: CASIGDTIYF. The CDR3 DNA is TGTGCCAGCATAGGGGACACCATATATTTT.

This clone appeared a single time. The V and J genes are TRBV19 and TRBJ1-4; D is possibly TRBD1 (6 bases). The germline gives CDR1 LNHDA, CDR2 SQIVND (reference sequence). Trimming cost V 4 bases and J 4 bases, with 10 bases left between them. The length of the CDR3 is 14 residues. The CDR3 loop is CASSSTGNNEKLFF. The CDR3, as DNA: TGTGCCAGTAGTAGCACAGGGAATAATGAAAAACTGTTTTTT.

The chain recombines TRBV7-6 with TRBJ2-2; D is ambiguous. This CDR3 spans 12 amino acids. Trimming removed 4 bases at V and 0 bases at J, with 0 bases between. In germline, CDR1 is SGHVS, CDR2 FNYEAQ. CDR3 amino acids: CASSSNTGELFF. Here the CDR3 DNA reads TGTGCCAGCAGCTCGAACACCGGGGAGCTGTTTTTT.

The V gene is TRBV7-9, the J gene TRBJ2-7, with D possibly TRBD2 on 6 matching bases. The germline gives CDR1 SEHNR, CDR2 FQNEAQ (reference sequence). The CDR3 is 15 residues long. V was pared by 5 bases and J by 4 bases, with 18 bases between. CDR3: CASSPAGSPRYEQYF. The CDR3 bases are TGTGCCAGCAGCCCAGCGGGTAGCCCCCGGTACGAGCAGTACTTC.

The rearrangement uses TRBV14 and TRBJ2-5; 7 bases agree with TRBD2. This CDR3 is built from 15 residues. J lost 5 bases, V lost 1 base, and 7 bases had no gene match. Per germline, CDR1 SGHDN and CDR2 FVKESK. The CDR3 region is CASSQGVAAGETQYF. DNA for the CDR3: TGTGCCAGCAGCCAAGGGGTTGCAGCGGGGGAGACCCAGTACTTC.

The chain recombines TRBV28 with TRBJ2-2, with D perhaps matching TRBD1 (6 bases). V lost 5 bases to trimming and J lost 2 bases, with 12 bases between them. In germline, CDR1 is MDHEN, CDR2 SYDVKM. This CDR3 has 15 residues. Here the CDR3 reads CASSAGTFNTGELFF. CDR3 coding DNA: TGTGCCAGCAGTGCCGGGACATTTAACACCGGGGAGCTGTTTTTT.

The chain links TRBV7-2 to TRBJ2-2; D is unresolved. Germline V CDR1 and CDR2: SGHTA, FQGNSA. The CDR3 has 12 amino acids. V lost 2 bases and J 7 bases, leaving 5 bases between the germline ends. The CDR3 region has the DNA TGTGCCAGCAGCTTACAGTTCGGGGAGCTGTTTTTT. Amino acid sequence: CASSLQFGELFF.

The chain has TRBV19 and TRBJ2-3, with TRBD2 matching over 7 bases. The CDR3 length is 15 residues. Trimming took 3 bases from V and 5 from J; bases not matched to a gene: 8. Germline V gene sequence: CDR1 LNHDA, CDR2 SQIVND (reference sequence). The chain's CDR3 is CASSIWAGVGDTQYF. DNA for the CDR3: TGTGCCAGTAGTATTTGGGCGGGAGTCGGAGATACGCAGTATTTT.

This chain uses TRBV30 with TRBJ2-3; no firm D call. This CDR3 comprises 10 residues. Germline V gene lookup returns CDR1 GTSNPN and CDR2 SVGIG (reference sequence). The germline V and J ends were trimmed by 1 base and 5 bases, with 1 base remaining between them. CDR3 nucleotide sequence: TGTGCCTGGAGTGAAGATACGCAGTATTTT. Protein: CAWSEDTQYF.

CDR3 protein: CASSSLTYEQYF. DNA of the CDR3: TGTGCCAGCAGCTCCCTCACCTACGAGCAGTACTTC. This chain joins TRBV11-2 and TRBJ2-7; D is unclear. Looked up from germline, CDR1 is SGHAT and CDR2 is FQNNGV. Trimming left V 4 bases short and J 2 bases short, with 6 bases between. CDR3 length: 12 amino acids.

The chain combines TRBV5-6 with TRBJ2-7; TRBD2 matches 7 bases. Germline loops: CDR1 SGHDT, CDR2 YYEEEE. The length of the CDR3 is 14 residues. With V trimmed by 0 bases and J by 3 bases, 3 bases remained unmatched. CDR3 sequence: CASSLVASGYEQYF. CDR3 DNA sequence: TGTGCCAGCAGCTTGGTGGCTAGCGGCTACGAGCAGTACTTC.